A single sample gave rise to the 9 T cell receptor beta chains below, sequenced in a study of T cell responses to AZD1222 COVID-19 vaccine. Repertoires were generated with immunoSEQ multiplex PCR, while TCRdb's copy carries only in-frame clones and drops some. The top ten clones hold roughly 4.5% of a sample with fewer than 120,000 clones, around 80% of them seen once. The source was peripheral blood, collected on day 0 of AZD1222 vaccination. These receptors were taken from an adult in good health.

The rearrangement links TRBV10-3 to TRBJ1-1; D not resolved. V was cut by 3 bases and J by 1 base, with 9 bases left in between. Germline V CDR1 and CDR2: ENHRY, SYGVKD. The CDR3 spans 14 residues. CDR3 residues: CAISDISGNTEAFF. In nucleotides, the CDR3 is TGTGCCATCAGTGATATCTCGGGGAACACTGAAGCTTTCTTT.

This clone was counted a single time. The chain carries TRBV3-1 (or the pseudogene TRBV3-2) and TRBJ2-7; D is perhaps TRBD1 (5 bases). This CDR3 is 12 amino acids long. The V gene lost 4 bases and the J gene lost 6 bases, with 10 bases spanning the gap. The germline V gene encodes CDR1 LGHDT and CDR2 YNNKEL (reference sequence). The CDR3 reads CASSLWGSEQYF. The CDR3 DNA sequence: TGTGCCAGCAGCCTGTGGGGCTCCGAGCAGTACTTC.

This chain connects TRBV5-1 to TRBJ1-5; possible D gene TRBD1, 5 bases. The CDR3 spans 13 residues. Germline-derived CDR1 and CDR2 are SGHRS and YFSETQ. The V and J ends lost 5 bases and 5 bases respectively, with 11 bases between them. For the CDR3, the DNA is TGCGCCAGCAGTTACGACAGATATCAGCCCCAGCATTTT. Amino acids: CASSYDRYQPQHF.

J is TRBJ1-1 and V is TRBV6-2 or TRBV6-3, with 9 bases aligning to TRBD1. In germline, CDR1 is MNHEY, CDR2 SVGEGT. The trim removed 4 bases at V and 10 bases at J, leaving 16 bases unmatched. The CDR3 loop spans 16 amino acids. This CDR3 is CASSSRYPRDRVGAFF. CDR3 bases: TGTGCCAGCAGTTCACGATACCCTCGGGACAGGGTAGGAGCTTTCTTT.

The V and J genes are TRBV6-5 and TRBJ1-5; D is possibly TRBD1 (6 bases). Trimming cost V 6 bases and J 3 bases, with 15 bases left between them. The CDR3 sequence is 15 residues long. CDR1 MNHEY and CDR2 SVGAGI come from the germline V gene. CDR3 coding DNA: TGTGCCAGCAGCCCGGCGAGGGGGGACAATCAGCCCCAGCATTTT. It translates to CASSPARGDNQPQHF.

The table lists this clone with a few counts. The chain carries TRBV18 and TRBJ2-1; no clear D. Trimming stripped 6 bases from V and 6 bases from J, with 12 bases between. The germline V gene encodes CDR1 KGHSH and CDR2 LQKENI. The CDR3 length is 13 residues. This CDR3 reads CASSPTKVNEQFF. In nucleotides, the CDR3 is TGTGCCAGCTCCCCGACAAAGGTCAATGAGCAGTTCTTC. The full variable domain, completed using reference TRBV18 and TRBJ2-1, is NAGVMQNPRHLVRRRGQEARLRCSPMKGHSHVYWYRQLPEEGLKFMVYLQKENIIDESGMPKERFSAEFPKEGPSILRIQQVVRGDSAAYFCASSPTKVNEQFFGPGTRLTVL.

The chain uses TRBV4-1 and TRBJ2-2; 10 bases map to TRBD2. CDR1 MGHRA and CDR2 YSYEKL come from the germline V gene. Germline trimming cut 4 bases from V and 5 bases from J; bases unmatched to any gene: 7. The CDR3 consists of 16 residues. CDR3 coding DNA: TGCGCCAGCAGCCGGGCTAGCGGGAGAGTAACCGGGGAGCTGTTTTTT. Residues: CASSRASGRVTGELFF.

This clone has only one observation. This chain links TRBV2 with TRBJ1-1; D not resolved. Trimming removed 0 bases from V and 10 bases from J, with 12 bases in between. In germline, CDR1 is SNHLY, CDR2 FYNNEI. There are 13 residues in the CDR3. The CDR3 region has the DNA TGTGCCAGCAGTGAAGCGAGCCTTCCCCCAGCTTTCTTT. Its protein product is CASSEASLPPAFF.

The CDR3 sequence: CASSPRQGSTDTQYF. The DNA for the CDR3 is TGTGCCAGCTCACCCCGACAGGGGAGCACAGATACGCAGTATTTT. The V call is TRBV18, the J call TRBJ2-3, with 8 bases fitting TRBD1. Looked up from germline, CDR1 is KGHSH and CDR2 is LQKENI. The ends lost 3 bases at V and 0 bases at J; junction bases unmatched: 2. CDR3 length equals 15 residues. The full variable domain, in which reference TRBV18 and TRBJ2-3 provide the parts outside the CDR3, is NAGVMQNPRHLVRRRGQEARLRCSPMKGHSHVYWYRQLPEEGLKFMVYLQKENIIDESGMPKERFSAEFPKEGPSILRIQQVVRGDSAAYFCASSPRQGSTDTQYFGPGTRLTVL.